The table lists the clone carrying this T cell receptor (beta chain) with many counts. TCRdb re-called the 5' RACE reads through MiXCR, storing one row per CDR3 protein. The repertoire consists of 450,000 or so distinct CDR3 sequences, with 12% to 15% occurring once and the leading ten covering about 0.52%. This sample is part of a study of identical twins. The V gene's germline CDR1 is SGHRS and CDR2 YFSETQ. The V gene end was trimmed by 2 bases and the J gene end by 4 bases; junction bases not matched to a gene: 8. This CDR3 region has 16 residues. These records were also assigned to another study, of yellow fever vaccine responses in identical twins.

The sequenced sample consisted of CD4+ T cells sorted from blood. J is TRBJ2-1 and V is TRBV5-1; 8 nucleotides line up with TRBD2. The receptor was isolated from a woman younger than 35 in good health. The DNA for the CDR3 is TGCGCCAGCAGCTTAGACCTAGCGGGCTTTTACAATGAGCAGTTCTTC. Translating it yields CASSLDLAGFYNEQFF.